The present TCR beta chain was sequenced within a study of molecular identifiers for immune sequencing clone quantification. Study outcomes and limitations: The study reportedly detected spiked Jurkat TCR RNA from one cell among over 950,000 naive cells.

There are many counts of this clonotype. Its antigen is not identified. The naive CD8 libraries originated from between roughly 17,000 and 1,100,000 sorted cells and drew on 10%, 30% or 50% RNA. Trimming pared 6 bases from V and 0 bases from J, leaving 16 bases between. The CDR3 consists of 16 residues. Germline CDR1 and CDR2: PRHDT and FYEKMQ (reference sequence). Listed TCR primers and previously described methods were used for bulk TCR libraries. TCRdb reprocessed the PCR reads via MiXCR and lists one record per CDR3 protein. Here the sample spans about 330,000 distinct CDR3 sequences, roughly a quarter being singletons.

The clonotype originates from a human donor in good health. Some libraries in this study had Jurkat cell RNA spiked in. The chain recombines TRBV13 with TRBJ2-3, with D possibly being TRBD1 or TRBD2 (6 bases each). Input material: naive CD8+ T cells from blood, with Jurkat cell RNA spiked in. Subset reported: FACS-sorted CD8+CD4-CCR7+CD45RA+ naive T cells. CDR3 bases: TGTGCCAGCAGTTCCCCCCGGGGGCTTAGCACAGATACGCAGTATTTT. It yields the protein CASSSPRGLSTDTQYF. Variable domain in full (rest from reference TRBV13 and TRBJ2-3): AAGVIQSPRHLIKEKRETATLKCYPIPRHDTVYWYQQGPGQDPQFLISFYEKMQSDKGSIPDRFSAQQFSDYHSELNMSSLELGDSALYFCASSSPRGLSTDTQYFGPGTRLTVL.